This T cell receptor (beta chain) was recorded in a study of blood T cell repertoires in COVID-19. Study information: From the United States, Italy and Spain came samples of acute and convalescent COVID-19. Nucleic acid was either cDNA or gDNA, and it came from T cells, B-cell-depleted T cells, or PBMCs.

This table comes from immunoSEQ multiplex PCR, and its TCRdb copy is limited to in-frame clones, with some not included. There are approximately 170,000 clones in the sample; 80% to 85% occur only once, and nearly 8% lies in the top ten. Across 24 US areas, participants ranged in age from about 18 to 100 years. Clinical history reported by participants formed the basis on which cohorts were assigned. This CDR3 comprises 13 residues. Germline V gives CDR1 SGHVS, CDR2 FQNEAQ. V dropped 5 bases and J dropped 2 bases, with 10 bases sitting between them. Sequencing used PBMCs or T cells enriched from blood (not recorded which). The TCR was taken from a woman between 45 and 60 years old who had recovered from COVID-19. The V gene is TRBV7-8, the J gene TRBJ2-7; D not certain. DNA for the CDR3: TGTGCCAGCAGCCCCGAGGTGGCCTACGAGCAGTACTTC. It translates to CASSPEVAYEQYF.